This is a list of T cell receptor beta chains from one sample in a study of blood T cell repertoires in COVID-19. Profiled with immunoSEQ multiplex PCR; TCRdb holds only in-frame clones, not every one. Of more than 150,000 clones listed, around 80% are singletons. The specimen was peripheral blood. The source is a woman aged 55-69 years with acute or convalescent COVID-19. Each CDR3 is given with its conserved first and last residue. The D gene is left open where the match is weak. Expanded clones get a size class; other rows say once, few or many, or leave the size out.

TRBJ1-6	TRBV7-9	.	.	TGTGCCAGCAGCTTAGAACCAGGGTGGAATCCTTCACCCCTCCACTTT	CASSLEPGWNPSPLHF
TRBJ1-2	TRBV3-1/TRBV3-2	TRBD1	few	TGTGCCAGCAGCCCCCGGGACAGGAAACATGGCTACACCTTC	CASSPRDRKHGYTF
TRBJ2-1	TRBV5-1	TRBD2	.	TGCGCCAGCAGCTTGGGACTAGCGGGGGGGCACGAGCAGTTCTTC	CASSLGLAGGHEQFF
TRBJ2-5	TRBV7-7	.	.	TGTGCAACGGCCCGGGAGTCCCAAGAGACCCAGTACTTC	CATARESQETQYF
TRBJ1-5	TRBV21-1	.	.	TGTGCCAGCAGCAATCGGGGTACTCAGCCCCAGCATTTT	CASSNRGTQPQHF
TRBJ2-3	TRBV7-7	.	.	TGTGCTAGCAGCTCGACGGGGAAGGGCACAGATACGCAGTATTTT	CASSSTGKGTDTQYF
TRBJ1-2	TRBV6-1	TRBD1	.	TGTGCCAGCAGTGACCTACCTCGGACAGGGGCCTATGGCTACACCTTC	CASSDLPRTGAYGYTF
TRBJ1-2	TRBV14	.	few	TGTGCCAGCAGCCAAGCGCCGACATCCTATGGCTACACCTTC	CASSQAPTSYGYTF
TRBJ2-2	TRBV7-2	TRBD2	.	TGTGCCAGCAGCTTAGCAGGACTAGCGGGGGGGCCTCCTCTCGTGAACACCGGGGAGCTGTTTTTT	CASSLAGLAGGPPLVNTGELFF
TRBJ1-4	TRBV5-1	.	.	TGCGCCAGTATGACAGGAGGCTCAACTAATGAAAAACTGTTTTTT	CASMTGGSTNEKLFF
TRBJ1-3	TRBV7-9	.	.	TGTGCCAGCAGCAAATATCAGGCGAACTCTGGAAACACCATATATTTT	CASSKYQANSGNTIYF
TRBJ2-7	TRBV29-1	.	few	TGCAGCGCCTTATACGGGGTTTCCTACGAGCAGTACTTC	CSALYGVSYEQYF
TRBJ1-2	TRBV6-2/TRBV6-3	.	once	TGTGCCAGCAGTTTAGGACAGAACTATGGCTACACCTTC	CASSLGQNYGYTF
TRBJ1-2	TRBV11-2	.	.	TGTGCCAGCAGCTTAGCGTCAAGCTTCGGCTACACCTTC	CASSLASSFGYTF
TRBJ1-3	TRBV3-1/TRBV3-2	.	.	TGTGCCAGCAGCCAAGTAATAGGGCAGGGTGCAGGAAACACCATATATTTT	CASSQVIGQGAGNTIYF
TRBJ1-1	TRBV18	.	.	TGTGCCAGCTCACCACTCCAGGGGACTACCTCCTTTGGCACTGAAGCTTTCTTT	CASSPLQGTTSFGTEAFF
TRBJ1-6	TRBV27	.	.	TGTGCCAGCAGTGCCGTAATCGGGCGCGGGAACTATAATTCACCCCTCCACTTT	CASSAVIGRGNYNSPLHF
TRBJ1-2	TRBV5-1	TRBD1	.	TGCGCCAGCAGCTTGGGGACAGGGTGGGGCGATGGCTACACCTTC	CASSLGTGWGDGYTF
TRBJ2-3	TRBV4-1	.	.	TGCGCCAGCAGCCAAGATCCCACAGGGCCAACAGATACGCAGTATTTT	CASSQDPTGPTDTQYF
TRBJ1-1	TRBV9	.	once	TGTGCCAGCGGGGGGACTGAAGCTTTCTTT	CASGGTEAFF
TRBJ1-3	TRBV28	.	once	TGTGCCAGCAGCTCCGTGGGGGGGTCCCATGACACCATATATTTT	CASSSVGGSHDTIYF
TRBJ1-4	TRBV4-1	.	.	TGCGCCAGCAGCCAAAGCAATTGGGGGCTAGGCGAAAAACTGTTTTTT	CASSQSNWGLGEKLFF
TRBJ2-5	TRBV29-1	.	.	TGCAGCGTTGAACTAGGGGCAGAGACCCAGTACTTC	CSVELGAETQYF
TRBJ2-3	TRBV18	.	.	TGTGCCAGCTCACCACCGTCGGGCACAGATACGCAGTATTTT	CASSPPSGTDTQYF
TRBJ2-7	TRBV6-2/TRBV6-3	.	few	TGTGCCAGCAGTTACGGCCCCTACGAGCAGTACTTC	CASSYGPYEQYF
TRBJ1-2	TRBV6-5	.	once	TGTGCCAGCAGTTACTTGACAGGAAACTATGGCTACACCTTC	CASSYLTGNYGYTF
TRBJ1-2	TRBV5-5	.	.	TGTGCCAGCAGTTATAGCAGGGAACCCTATGGCTACACCTTC	CASSYSREPYGYTF
TRBJ2-3	TRBV5-4	.	.	TGTGCCAGCAGCTTGCCGGGGGAGGCTAGCACAGATACGCAGTATTTT	CASSLPGEASTDTQYF
TRBJ2-7	TRBV18	.	.	TGTGCCAGCTCACCAGTGACAGGAACCTTCTCCTACGAGCAGTACTTC	CASSPVTGTFSYEQYF
TRBJ2-1	TRBV29-1	TRBD2	.	TGCAGTCGTAGCGGGGTTAACAATGAGCAGTTCTTC	CSRSGVNNEQFF
TRBJ2-3	TRBV7-2	TRBD2	.	TGTGCCAGCAGCCCCGAGTGGCGGGGGGGCCGGGATACGCAGTATTTT	CASSPEWRGGRDTQYF
TRBJ2-7	TRBV28	TRBD1	once	TGTGCCAGCAGTCTCACAACAGGGGCCCCCGGACGATTC	CASSLTTGAPGRF
TRBJ2-1	TRBV6-2/TRBV6-3	TRBD1	.	TGTGCCAGCAGTCCGGCTGGGTGGGACAGGGGGTCCTACAATGAGCAGTTCTTC	CASSPAGWDRGSYNEQFF
TRBJ1-6	TRBV5-1	.	.	TGCGCCAGCAGCTTGACAGTTAGCTCCTATAATTCACCCCTCCACTTT	CASSLTVSSYNSPLHF
TRBJ2-1	TRBV12-3/TRBV12-4	.	.	TGTGCCAGCAGTCCCGGGACCTACAATGAGCAGTTCTTC	CASSPGTYNEQFF
TRBJ2-7	TRBV7-2	TRBD1	once	TGTGCCAGCAGCTTAGCGGGACAGGGAGGATACGAGCAGTACTTC	CASSLAGQGGYEQYF
TRBJ2-5	TRBV6-5	.	.	TGTGCCAGCAGATACCAGGGTCGGGAGACCCAGTACTTC	CASRYQGRETQYF
TRBJ2-5	TRBV7-2	.	.	TGTGCCAGCAGCTTAGCCCCAGGAAACCAAGAGACCCAGTACTTC	CASSLAPGNQETQYF
TRBJ2-5	TRBV11-3	TRBD1	.	TGTGCCAGCAGCCACGGACAGGGGGCTTGGGAGACCCAGTACTTC	CASSHGQGAWETQYF
TRBJ2-7	TRBV19	.	.	TGTGCCAGTAGTATAGGGGAGACTTTCGGGCCCGAGCAGTACTTC	CASSIGETFGPEQYF
TRBJ2-4	TRBV19	TRBD2	.	TGTGCCAGTAGTGTTGCGGGGGTCCAAAACATTCAGTACTTC	CASSVAGVQNIQYF
TRBJ2-3	TRBV5-6	TRBD2	.	TGTGCCAGCAGCTTGGGAGCGGGGGGGCCAGATACGCAGTATTTT	CASSLGAGGPDTQYF
TRBJ2-3	TRBV5-4	TRBD2	once	TGTGCCAGCAGCTCTTTAGCGGGGGGGATCTCAGATACGCAGTATTTT	CASSSLAGGISDTQYF
TRBJ2-3	TRBV28	.	.	TGTGCCAGCAGTTTACGGCGGGGGCTTACAGATACGCAGTATTTT	CASSLRRGLTDTQYF
TRBJ2-3	TRBV18	.	.	TGTGCCAGCTCACCGGACACCCCCACAGATACGCAGTATTTT	CASSPDTPTDTQYF
TRBJ1-2	TRBV9	.	.	TGTGCCAGCAGCGCCACTAACTATGGCTACACCTTC	CASSATNYGYTF
TRBJ1-5	TRBV6-5	.	few	TGTGCCAGCATTCTGGCAGGGGTGTCTCAGCCCCAGCATTTT	CASILAGVSQPQHF